This is a list of T cell receptor beta chains from one sample in a study of spatial heterogeneity in lung cancer. From the 5' RACE reads, TCRdb called clonotypes with MiXCR, one entry per CDR3 protein. The data contain approximately 12,000 distinct CDR3 sequences, 5.1% of them singletons. Sequencing was performed on lung tumor tissue, taken at surgery. These receptors all come from a male donor with early-stage non-small cell lung cancer. CDR3s include the opening cysteine and the closing phenylalanine or tryptophan. D genes are given only for firm matches. Some rows mark clone size as missing; the rest say once, few, many or name a class of expanded clone.

D gene	J gene	V gene	clone size	CDR3 protein	CDR3 DNA
TRBD1	TRBJ2-7	TRBV6-1	many	CASKRTGSYEQYF	TGTGCCAGCAAGAGGACAGGGTCCTACGAGCAGTACTTC
NA	TRBJ2-2	TRBV7-9	medium-sized	CASSLAEVYIGTGELFF	TGTGCCAGCAGCTTAGCCGAGGTATACATTGGGACCGGGGAGCTGTTTTTT
NA	TRBJ2-2	TRBV6-2/TRBV6-3	many	CASSYSPDSIETGELFF	TGTGCCAGCAGTTACTCTCCGGACTCAATCGAAACCGGGGAGCTGTTTTTT
NA	TRBJ1-2	TRBV5-1	NA	CASSLAEAGSGYTF	TGCGCCAGCAGCTTGGCCGAGGCAGGGTCTGGCTACACCTTC
NA	TRBJ2-5	TRBV20-1	many	CSAGKPQETQYF	TGCAGTGCTGGGAAACCCCAAGAGACCCAGTACTTC
NA	TRBJ2-4	TRBV28	many	CASSLTAIQYF	TGTGCCAGCAGTTTAACCGCTATTCAGTACTTC
NA	TRBJ1-5	TRBV28	many	CASSFLGRNYQPQHF	TGTGCCAGCAGCTTCCTAGGACGGAATTATCAGCCCCAGCATTTT
NA	TRBJ1-5	TRBV6-5	many	CASSLDPNQPQHF	TGTGCCAGCAGTTTAGATCCCAATCAGCCCCAGCATTTT
NA	TRBJ2-5	TRBV6-1	many	CASSGGTVQETQYF	TGTGCCAGCAGTGGCGGGACAGTGCAAGAGACCCAGTACTTC
NA	TRBJ1-6	TRBV7-9	NA	CASSLRESYNSPLHF	TGTGCCAGCAGCTTAAGGGAATCCTATAATTCACCCCTCCACTTT
NA	TRBJ1-3	TRBV12-3/TRBV12-4	many	CASSPPGGNTIYF	TGTGCCAGCAGTCCCCCAGGAGGAAACACCATATATTTT
TRBD2	TRBJ2-3	TRBV6-2/TRBV6-3	many	CASSLKELAGRFTDTQYF	TGTGCCAGCAGCCTAAAGGAACTAGCGGGGAGATTCACAGATACGCAGTATTTT
NA	TRBJ2-7	TRBV7-2	many	CASSSIPDNTQYF	TGTGCCAGCAGCTCAATCCCGGACAATACGCAGTACTTC
NA	TRBJ1-1	TRBV27	many	CASRAGAGTEAFF	TGTGCCAGCAGAGCAGGGGCGGGGACTGAAGCTTTCTTT
TRBD1	TRBJ1-2	TRBV28	many	CASSFTLQGAHDYGYTF	TGTGCCAGCAGCTTTACCCTCCAGGGGGCGCATGACTATGGCTACACCTTC
NA	TRBJ2-5	TRBV28	NA	CASSFGGQETQYF	TGTGCCAGCAGTTTTGGGGGCCAAGAGACCCAGTACTTC
NA	TRBJ1-2	TRBV6-6	NA	CASSLWPDVGGGYTF	TGTGCCAGCAGCCTATGGCCCGATGTCGGGGGTGGCTACACCTTC
TRBD1	TRBJ1-4	TRBV12-3/TRBV12-4	many	CASSSSRTGGREKLFF	TGTGCCAGCAGTTCCTCGAGGACAGGGGGCCGTGAAAAACTGTTTTTT
NA	TRBJ2-3	TRBV29-1	many	CSLSEGVADTQYF	TGCAGCCTATCAGAGGGGGTCGCAGATACGCAGTATTTT
NA	TRBJ1-4	TRBV2	many	CASSPEGGRLNEKLFF	TGTGCCAGCAGTCCCGAGGGGGGACGCCTGAATGAAAAACTGTTTTTT
TRBD1	TRBJ1-1	TRBV12-3/TRBV12-4	many	CASSLDRANTEAFF	TGTGCCAGCAGCCTGGACAGGGCGAACACTGAAGCTTTCTTT
NA	TRBJ1-5	TRBV6-2/TRBV6-3	many	CASSYWGNQPQHF	TGTGCCAGCAGTTACTGGGGCAATCAGCCCCAGCATTTT
NA	TRBJ2-7	TRBV5-1	many	CASSLVAGSSYEQYF	TGCGCCAGCAGCTTGGTGGCGGGGAGCTCCTACGAGCAGTACTTC
NA	TRBJ2-7	TRBV2	many	CASSPLGAGVVYEQYF	TGTGCCAGCAGCCCCCTAGGGGCAGGGGTGGTCTACGAGCAGTACTTC
TRBD1	TRBJ2-7	TRBV7-2	many	CASSLSLTGPYEQYF	TGTGCCAGCAGCCTTTCCTTGACAGGGCCCTACGAGCAGTACTTC
TRBD1	TRBJ2-7	TRBV11-2	few	CASSFPGQSYEQYF	TGTGCCAGCAGCTTTCCGGGACAGTCCTACGAGCAGTACTTC
TRBD1	TRBJ2-1	TRBV5-1	many	CASSSGDRGDMNEQFF	TGCGCCAGCAGCTCGGGTGACAGGGGGGATATGAATGAGCAGTTCTTC
NA	TRBJ1-2	TRBV7-9	many	CASSLSRPPEDYGYTF	TGTGCCAGCAGCTTAAGCCGTCCCCCTGAGGACTATGGCTACACCTTC
NA	TRBJ2-2	TRBV20-1	many	CSAISGGNTGELFF	TGCAGTGCTATTTCCGGGGGGAACACCGGGGAGCTGTTTTTT
NA	TRBJ2-3	TRBV11-2	NA	CASSLAGYTDTQYF	TGTGCCAGCAGCTTAGCGGGGTACACAGATACGCAGTATTTT
TRBD1	TRBJ2-1	TRBV20-1	many	CSARDHRGTGNEQFF	TGCAGTGCTAGAGATCACAGGGGCACGGGCAATGAGCAGTTCTTC
TRBD1	TRBJ1-2	TRBV6-1	many	CASSERGGGGYTF	TGTGCCAGCAGTGAAAGAGGGGGCGGCGGCTACACCTTC
TRBD1	TRBJ1-1	TRBV7-2	medium-sized	CASCLQGAFLNTEAFF	TGTGCCAGCTGCCTACAGGGGGCTTTCTTGAACACTGAAGCTTTCTTT
TRBD2	TRBJ2-3	TRBV20-1	NA	CSADSGGENTQYF	TGCAGTGCGGATAGCGGGGGGGAAAATACGCAGTATTTT
NA	TRBJ1-6	TRBV20-1	few	CSARQGSYNSPLHF	TGCAGTGCTAGGCAGGGCTCCTATAATTCACCCCTCCACTTT
NA	TRBJ1-2	TRBV21-1	many	CASSKIKRIGSNYGYTF	TGTGCCAGCAGCAAAATAAAGCGCATCGGAAGTAACTATGGCTACACCTTC
TRBD1	TRBJ2-7	TRBV11-2	few	CASSVGQGAEQYF	TGTGCCAGCAGCGTTGGACAGGGAGCCGAGCAGTACTTC
TRBD2	TRBJ2-1	TRBV5-1	many	CASSPRTSSNSYNEQFF	TGCGCCAGCAGCCCCCGGACTAGCTCTAACTCCTACAATGAGCAGTTCTTC
NA	TRBJ2-2	TRBV5-1	NA	CASSVMDTYTGELFF	TGCGCCAGCAGCGTGATGGACACCTACACCGGGGAGCTGTTTTTT
NA	TRBJ1-4	TRBV7-2	many	CASSLGGGEKLFF	TGTGCCAGCAGCTTAGGTGGCGGTGAAAAACTGTTTTTT
TRBD1	TRBJ1-5	TRBV20-1	many	CSARVGPRGHLNQPQHF	TGCAGTGCTAGAGTGGGACCTAGGGGGCACCTAAATCAGCCCCAGCATTTT